These 18 T cell receptor beta chains came from one sample sequenced in a study of blood T cell repertoires in COVID-19. The repertoire was sequenced with immunoSEQ multiplex PCR; TCRdb's copy has only in-frame clones and lacks some. The data show about 94,000 clones, 75% to 90% seen once. Sequencing was carried out using peripheral blood. The receptors derive from a human donor in a cohort sampled during active COVID-19.

The rearrangement links TRBV4-2 to TRBJ1-2; TRBD1 might be the D (5 bases). V shed 3 bases and J shed 4 bases, with 15 bases lying between them. This CDR3 has 15 residues. The germline gives CDR1 LGHNA, CDR2 YNFKEQ. CDR3 nucleotides: TGTGCCAGCAGCCACGCGGGGCCGAGTCCCTATGGCTACACCTTC. Amino acids: CASSHAGPSPYGYTF.

As to this clone: Other DNA variants within this sample encode the same CDR3. The J gene is TRBJ2-7, the V gene TRBV5-1, with TRBD1 matching 9 bases. The trim removed 1 base at V and 2 bases at J, leaving 4 bases unmatched. The V gene's germline CDR1 is SGHRS and CDR2 YFSETQ. The length of the CDR3 is 15 residues. This CDR3 is CASSLSTGGPYEQYF. The CDR3 DNA is TGCGCCAGCAGCTTGTCAACAGGGGGCCCCTACGAGCAGTACTTC.

The chain uses TRBV5-6 and TRBJ1-1; the D gene is possibly TRBD1 (5 bases). From germline, CDR1 is SGHDT and CDR2 YYEEEE. The length of the CDR3 is 11 residues. V was shortened by 4 bases and J by 10 bases, with 11 bases between the two germline ends. CDR3 DNA sequence: TGTGCCAGCAGCGGGGCCGGACGAGCTTTCTTT. Its protein is CASSGAGRAFF.

This chain links TRBV6-5 with TRBJ2-7, with 8 nucleotides matching TRBD2. Germline-derived CDR1 and CDR2 are MNHEY and SVGAGI. The trim removed 0 bases at V and 6 bases at J, leaving 10 bases unmatched. The CDR3 runs 16 residues. CDR3 in amino acids: CASSYSGGAGVSEQYF. In DNA form, the CDR3 reads TGTGCCAGCAGTTACTCGGGGGGAGCGGGAGTTTCCGAGCAGTACTTC.

The V call is TRBV15, the J call TRBJ2-3, with 7 bases identical to TRBD2. The CDR3 extends over 15 amino acids. The junction had 5 bases not matched to a gene; V was cut back by 1 base and J by 4 bases. The germline gives CDR1 LNHNV, CDR2 YYDKDF (reference sequence). CDR3 loop: CATSRAGGWADTQYF. DNA of the CDR3: TGTGCCACCAGCAGAGCGGGGGGTTGGGCAGATACGCAGTATTTT.

The chain combines TRBV6-5 with TRBJ1-3; no clear D gene. V lost 7 bases to trimming and J lost 0 bases, with 10 bases between them. The germline V gene has CDR1 MNHEY and CDR2 SVGAGI. This CDR3 is built from 14 residues. The CDR3 spells CASIDKSSGNTIYF. CDR3 nucleotides: TGTGCCAGCATCGACAAGAGCTCTGGAAACACCATATATTTT.

The V and J genes are TRBV9 and TRBJ1-1; D is uncertain. V shed 1 base and J shed 0 bases, with 10 bases lying between them. The CDR3 has 15 residues. Per the germline V gene, CDR1 is SGDLS and CDR2 is YYNGEE. CDR3 region: CASSVLSGMNTEAFF. The DNA for the CDR3 is TGTGCCAGCAGCGTACTGTCGGGGATGAACACTGAAGCTTTCTTT. Full variable domain (missing parts from reference TRBV9 and TRBJ1-1): DSGVTQTPKHLITATGQRVTLRCSPRSGDLSVYWYQQSLDQGLQFLIQYYNGEERAKGNILERFSAQQFPDLHSELNLSSLELGDSALYFCASSVLSGMNTEAFFGQGTRLTVV.

The CDR3 DNA follows: TGTGCCAGCAGCTCCCGACAGGGGGCAGCGCAAGAGCAGTACTTC. Translation: CASSSRQGAAQEQYF. The genes are TRBV7-9 and TRBJ2-7; TRBD1 matches 10 bases. The V gene end was trimmed by 4 bases and the J gene end by 7 bases; junction bases not matched to a gene: 10. This CDR3 has 15 amino acids. CDR1 is SEHNR, CDR2 FQNEAQ, per germline (reference sequence).

The chain couples TRBV6-6 to TRBJ2-7; TRBD2 might be the D (6 bases). The germline V gene encodes CDR1 MNHNY and CDR2 SVGAGI (reference sequence). This CDR3 region has 14 residues. V lost 7 bases and J lost 0, with 13 bases in between. The DNA of the CDR3 is TGTGCCAGCACTAGGGACTCCTACTCCTACGAGCAGTACTTC. This gives the protein CASTRDSYSYEQYF.

V usage is TRBV19 and J usage is TRBJ2-7; 7 bases are a match to TRBD2. Trimming cost V 11 bases and J 0 bases; bases outside gene matches: 16. The CDR3 extends over 16 amino acids. From germline, CDR1 is LNHDA and CDR2 SQIVND (reference sequence). The CDR3 bases are TGTGCCGTGTCACGCGGAACGAGCGGGGTCTCCTACGAGCAGTACTTC. It is translated as CAVSRGTSGVSYEQYF. The whole variable domain, remainder taken from reference TRBV19 and TRBJ2-7, is DGGITQSPKYLFRKEGQNVTLSCEQNLNHDAMYWYRQDPGQGLRLIYYSQIVNDFQKGDIAEGYSVSREKKESFPLTVTSAQKNPTAFYLCAVSRGTSGVSYEQYFGPGTRLTVT.

This clone was observed a handful of times. V is TRBV11-1 and J is TRBJ2-2; 10 positions match TRBD1. The CDR3 is made up of 15 amino acids. Germline CDR1 reads SGHAT; CDR2 reads FQDESV (reference sequence). The trim removed 3 bases at V and 6 bases at J, leaving 4 bases unmatched. This chain's CDR3 is CASSFGTGVAGELFF. Here the CDR3 DNA reads TGTGCCAGCAGCTTTGGGACAGGGGTGGCCGGGGAGCTGTTTTTT.

This clone occurred once. The chain couples TRBV5-6 to TRBJ2-1; D is possibly TRBD2 (6 bases). Trimming took off 0 bases at V and 0 bases at J, with 13 bases between the two ends. CDR1 SGHDT and CDR2 YYEEEE come from the germline V gene. The CDR3 consists of 17 residues. The CDR3 coding sequence is TGTGCCAGCAGCTTGGGTAGGAGGGCTAGCTCCTACAATGAGCAGTTCTTC. It encodes CASSLGRRASSYNEQFF.

Only a few counts were recorded for this clone. The V and J genes are TRBV30 and TRBJ2-1; the D gene is possibly TRBD1 (5 bases). The CDR3 is 12 amino acids. Germline V gene sequence: CDR1 GTSNPN, CDR2 SVGIG (reference sequence). V lost 2 bases and J 6 bases, leaving 8 bases between the germline ends. The DNA for the CDR3 is TGTGCCTGGAGTTCCCAGGGCAATGAGCAGTTCTTC. Protein product: CAWSSQGNEQFF.

The J gene is TRBJ1-2, the V gene TRBV28, with TRBD1 matching 8 bases. Trimming took 5 bases from V and 8 from J; bases not matched to a gene: 7. CDR1 and CDR2 from the germline V gene are MDHEN and SYDVKM. The CDR3 is 13 amino acids. The CDR3 DNA follows: TGTGCCAGCAGTCCCCAGGGGGCGCGAGGCTACACCTTC. Translated: CASSPQGARGYTF.

The CDR3 DNA is TGCGCCAGCAGTGTACAGTCAGGGTCCCAAGAGACCCAGTACTTC. Translation gives CASSVQSGSQETQYF. The V call is TRBV10-2, the J call TRBJ2-5; TRBD1 might be the D (5 bases). Germline V lookup: CDR1 WSHSY, CDR2 SAAADI. CDR3 length: 15 amino acids. Trimming left V 4 bases short and J 1 base short, with 13 bases between.

In its sample, this clone was seen a few times. V gene TRBV14 combines with J gene TRBJ1-6; TRBD1 might be the D (6 bases). The germline gives CDR1 SGHDN, CDR2 FVKESK. The CDR3 is made up of 14 amino acids. V lost 2 bases and J 9 bases, leaving 11 bases between the germline ends. The CDR3 loop reads CASSQIGGISPLHF. CDR3 sequence (DNA): TGTGCCAGCAGCCAAATAGGGGGAATTTCACCCCTCCACTTT.

V is TRBV11-2 and J is TRBJ2-5; 12 bases map to TRBD2. V dropped 6 bases and J dropped 2; count of bases not matched to a gene: 4. The CDR3 is 15 residues long. Per germline, CDR1 SGHAT and CDR2 FQNNGV. CDR3 residues: CASSPGLAGQETQYF. The CDR3 nucleotides read TGTGCCAGCAGTCCCGGACTAGCGGGGCAAGAGACCCAGTACTTC.

The chain joins TRBV7-2 to TRBJ2-7; 11 nucleotides line up with TRBD2. The CDR3 consists of 15 residues. Trimming took 4 bases from V and 1 from J; bases not matched to a gene: 3. Germline V gene lookup returns CDR1 SGHTA and CDR2 FQGNSA. The CDR3 bases are TGTGCCAGCAGCTATACTAGCGGGAGATCCTACGAGCAGTACTTC. This codes for CASSYTSGRSYEQYF.